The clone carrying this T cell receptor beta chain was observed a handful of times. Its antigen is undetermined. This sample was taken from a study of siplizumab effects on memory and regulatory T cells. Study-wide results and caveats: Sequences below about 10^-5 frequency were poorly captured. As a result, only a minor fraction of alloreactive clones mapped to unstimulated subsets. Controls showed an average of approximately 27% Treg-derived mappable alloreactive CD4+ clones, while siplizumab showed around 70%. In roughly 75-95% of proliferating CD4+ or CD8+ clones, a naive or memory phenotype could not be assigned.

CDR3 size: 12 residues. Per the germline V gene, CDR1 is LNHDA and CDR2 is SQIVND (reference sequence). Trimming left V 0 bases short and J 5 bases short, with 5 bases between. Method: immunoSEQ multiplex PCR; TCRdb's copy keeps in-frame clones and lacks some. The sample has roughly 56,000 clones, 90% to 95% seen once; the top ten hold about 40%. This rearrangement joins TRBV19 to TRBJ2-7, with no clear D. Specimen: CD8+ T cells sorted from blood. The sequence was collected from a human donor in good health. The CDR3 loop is CASSIDWNEQYF. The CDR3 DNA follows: TGTGCCAGTAGTATAGATTGGAACGAGCAGTACTTC. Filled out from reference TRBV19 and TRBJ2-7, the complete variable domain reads DGGITQSPKYLFRKEGQNVTLSCEQNLNHDAMYWYRQDPGQGLRLIYYSQIVNDFQKGDIAEGYSVSREKKESFPLTVTSAQKNPTAFYLCASSIDWNEQYFGPGTRLTVT.